Listed below are T cell receptor beta chains from one sample, sequenced in a study of T cell responses to AZD1222 COVID-19 vaccine. Sequenced by immunoSEQ multiplex PCR; TCRdb stores in-frame clones only, minus some. Of 110,000 to 150,000 clones in the sample, 70% to 90% were seen once. The material was peripheral blood, obtained on day 0 of AZD1222 vaccination. The receptors stem from an adult in good health. Each CDR3 is given with its conserved first and last residue. The D gene is left open where the match is weak. Not every row has a clone size; where given, it reads once, few, many or a size class.

.,TRBV7-8,TRBJ2-7,TRBD1,CASSPDRGYEQYF,TGTGCCAGCAGCCCGGACAGGGGGTACGAGCAGTACTTC
.,TRBV10-3,TRBJ1-2,TRBD1,CAISEGGQNYGYTF,TGTGCCATCAGTGAGGGGGGACAGAACTATGGCTACACCTTC
.,TRBV10-2,TRBJ1-5,.,CASSERGANQPQHF,TGCGCCAGCAGTGAGCGGGGGGCCAATCAGCCCCAGCATTTT
.,TRBV7-9,TRBJ2-5,TRBD1,CASSLIGRGLETQYF,TGTGCCAGCAGCTTAATCGGCAGGGGGCTGGAGACCCAGTACTTC
.,TRBV9,TRBJ1-4,.,CASSVAPRGGEKLFF,TGTGCCAGCAGCGTAGCCCCCAGGGGCGGTGAAAAACTGTTTTTT
few,TRBV3-1/TRBV3-2,TRBJ1-1,.,CASSLTSSGNTEAFF,TGTGCCAGCAGCCTTACAAGCTCCGGGAACACTGAAGCTTTCTTT
.,TRBV7-9,TRBJ2-1,.,CAGPGGSSYNEQFF,TGTGCCGGTCCCGGGGGTAGCTCCTACAATGAGCAGTTCTTC
.,TRBV5-1,TRBJ1-1,TRBD1,CASSLRTGAVLNTEAFF,TGCGCCAGCAGCTTGCGGACAGGGGCGGTTTTGAACACTGAAGCTTTCTTT
.,TRBV7-9,TRBJ2-1,TRBD1,CASSPLPRDSGTEQFF,TGTGCCAGCAGCCCACTACCCAGGGACAGCGGTACTGAGCAGTTCTTC
.,TRBV4-2,TRBJ1-1,.,CASSSGDRTNTEAFF,TGTGCCAGCAGCTCCGGAGACAGGACGAACACTGAAGCTTTCTTT
.,TRBV5-6,TRBJ1-1,TRBD1,CASSPQRGTAEAFF,TGTGCCAGCAGCCCTCAAAGAGGGACAGCGGAAGCTTTCTTT
.,TRBV7-2,TRBJ1-4,.,CASSLSFGLWEKLFF,TGTGCCAGCAGCTTATCGTTTGGGTTATGGGAAAAACTGTTTTTT
.,TRBV10-3,TRBJ2-2,.,CAIHSRGSTGELFF,TGTGCCATCCATAGCAGGGGAAGCACCGGGGAGCTGTTTTTT
.,TRBV7-7,TRBJ2-5,.,CASSFGQRETQYF,TGTGCCAGCAGTTTCGGACAGAGAGAGACCCAGTACTTC
.,TRBV6-5,TRBJ2-1,TRBD2,CASSGGASYNEQFF,TGTGCCAGCAGCGGGGGGGCCTCGTACAATGAGCAGTTCTTC
.,TRBV10-3,TRBJ2-5,TRBD1,CAISESMGQGAKETQYF,TGTGCCATCAGTGAGTCTATGGGGCAGGGGGCCAAAGAGACCCAGTACTTC
.,TRBV20-1,TRBJ1-1,.,CIPQGPAEAFF,TGCATCCCACAGGGCCCGGCTGAAGCTTTCTTT
.,TRBV7-2,TRBJ1-3,.,CASSLGVSVDSGNTIYF,TGTGCCAGCAGCTTAGGTGTCAGCGTAGACTCTGGAAACACCATATATTTT
.,TRBV30,TRBJ1-2,.,CAWKDGSRDYGYTF,TGTGCCTGGAAAGACGGATCAAGGGACTATGGCTACACCTTC
.,TRBV10-3,TRBJ1-1,TRBD1,CAIGDRGGVNTEAFF,TGTGCCATCGGGGACAGGGGGGGTGTGAACACTGAAGCTTTCTTT
.,TRBV5-4,TRBJ2-5,TRBD1,CASSPQGAQETQYF,TGTGCCAGCAGCCCGCAGGGGGCTCAAGAGACCCAGTACTTC
.,TRBV6-1,TRBJ1-1,.,CASSEPSWAPARNTEAFF,TGTGCCAGCAGTGAGCCCTCTTGGGCTCCAGCGAGGAACACTGAAGCTTTCTTT
.,TRBV5-4,TRBJ1-2,.,CASSLGGANYGYTF,TGTGCCAGCAGCTTGGGCGGGGCTAACTATGGCTACACCTTC
.,TRBV25-1,TRBJ1-1,.,CASSVRWNTEAFF,TGTGCCAGCAGTGTAAGGTGGAACACTGAAGCTTTCTTT
.,TRBV5-1,TRBJ1-5,TRBD1,CASSLLPGQDNQPQHF,TGCGCCAGCAGCCTGTTGCCGGGACAGGACAATCAGCCCCAGCATTTT
.,TRBV20-1,TRBJ2-1,TRBD2,CSASQASGRMGEQFF,TGCAGTGCTAGTCAGGCTAGCGGGAGAATGGGTGAGCAGTTCTTC
.,TRBV18,TRBJ2-3,.,CASSPLGVPDTQYF,TGTGCCAGCTCACCATTAGGGGTTCCAGATACGCAGTATTTT
.,TRBV5-6,TRBJ2-5,.,CASSLEHGLGQETQYF,TGTGCCAGCAGCTTGGAGCATGGTTTGGGGCAAGAGACCCAGTACTTC
.,TRBV9,TRBJ2-1,TRBD2,CASSVTSGRYDEQFF,TGTGCCAGCAGCGTAACTAGCGGGAGATACGATGAGCAGTTCTTC
.,TRBV9,TRBJ1-6,TRBD1,CASSSRGDSLSPLHF,TGTGCCAGCAGCTCGCGGGGGGACAGCCTAAGTCCCCTCCACTTT
.,TRBV2,TRBJ2-5,.,CASSERQWETQYF,TGTGCCAGCAGTGAAAGGCAGTGGGAGACCCAGTACTTC
.,TRBV10-3,TRBJ2-6,TRBD1,CAISAGTGASGANVLTF,TGTGCCATCAGTGCCGGGACAGGCGCCTCTGGGGCCAACGTCCTGACTTTC
.,TRBV10-2,TRBJ2-7,.,CASSETAYAAYEQYF,TGCGCCAGCAGTGAGACAGCGTACGCCGCCTACGAGCAGTACTTC
.,TRBV28,TRBJ1-2,.,CASSSLGRHYGYTF,TGTGCCAGCAGTAGCCTCGGGAGACACTATGGCTACACCTTC
.,TRBV3-1/TRBV3-2,TRBJ1-1,.,CASSQDRVFMNTEAFF,TGTGCCAGCAGCCAAGATCGTGTCTTCATGAACACTGAAGCTTTCTTT
.,TRBV27,TRBJ2-1,TRBD2,CASKPLAAVYNEQFF,TGTGCCAGCAAGCCACTAGCGGCTGTATACAATGAGCAGTTCTTC
once,TRBV5-4,TRBJ1-2,TRBD1,CASSGGQGLLGYTF,TGTGCCAGCAGCGGGGGACAGGGGCTTTTGGGCTACACCTTC
once,TRBV7-2,TRBJ2-1,TRBD2,CASSASSGGPIVEQFF,TGTGCCAGCAGCGCATCTAGCGGGGGGCCAATTGTTGAGCAGTTCTTC
.,TRBV19,TRBJ1-6,.,CASKVGGSYNSPLHF,TGTGCCAGTAAAGTAGGAGGCTCCTATAATTCACCCCTCCACTTT
.,TRBV6-6,TRBJ1-2,.,CASSYQRGPNYGYTF,TGTGCCAGCAGTTACCAGAGGGGACCCAACTATGGCTACACCTTC
.,TRBV3-1/TRBV3-2,TRBJ1-6,.,CASSLLADPLHF,TGTGCCAGCAGCCTCCTTGCGGATCCCCTCCACTTT
.,TRBV25-1,TRBJ1-1,.,CASSLSYTEAFF,TGTGCCAGCAGCCTCTCATACACTGAAGCTTTCTTT